These 8 T cell receptor beta chains were all obtained from the same sample, sequenced in a study of blood T cells in healthy people across ages. Primers used in a second PCR of roughly 7 to 12 cycles were a sample-barcoded 5' primer and a J-beta primer mix. A single record per CDR3 protein comes from TCRdb applying MiXCR to the 5' RACE reads. The table lists around 850,000 distinct CDR3 sequences, 35% to 40% of them singletons. The material sequenced was blood. The receptors were sampled from a man between 18 and 29 years old in good health.

This clonotype was seen a handful of times. CDR3 sequence: CASTPQGQYPYGYTF. The CDR3 nucleotides are TGCGCCAGCACGCCACAGGGGCAATACCCCTATGGCTACACCTTC. The chain combines TRBV5-1 with TRBJ1-2, with 7 bases matching TRBD1. With 6 bases clipped from V and 4 bases from J, the junction kept 12 bases outside the gene matches. The germline V gene encodes CDR1 SGHRS and CDR2 YFSETQ. The length of the CDR3 is 15 residues.

The chain is built from TRBV4-1 and TRBJ2-7; the match to TRBD2 covers 11 bases. The J segment lost 7 bases and the V segment lost 3 bases, leaving 11 bases of the junction unmatched. The germline CDR1 and CDR2 sequences are MGHRA and YSYEKL. The CDR3 contains 16 residues. The CDR3: CASSHPTSGAYNEQYF. DNA for the CDR3: TGCGCCAGCAGCCACCCGACTAGCGGGGCTTACAATGAGCAGTACTTC.

The chain is built from TRBV27 and TRBJ2-4, with 7 bases aligning to TRBD2. With V trimmed by 6 bases and J by 5 bases, 1 base remained unmatched. The CDR3 spans 12 residues. Germline assignment: CDR1 MNHEY and CDR2 SMNVEV (reference sequence). The CDR3 reads CASRGGENIQYF. The DNA for the CDR3 is TGTGCCAGCAGGGGAGGGGAAAACATTCAGTACTTC.

In this sample, this clonotype turned up a few times. The J gene is TRBJ1-5, the V gene TRBV7-2; D not resolved. Trimming removed 1 base from V and 9 bases from J, with 13 bases in between. The germline CDR1 and CDR2 sequences are SGHTA and FQGNSA. The CDR3 sequence is 14 residues long. The CDR3: CASSLEGAGLPQHF. CDR3 coding DNA: TGTGCCAGCAGCTTAGAGGGAGCTGGTCTGCCCCAGCATTTT.

This chain joins TRBV14 and TRBJ1-2; D is ambiguous. Germline CDR1 is SGHDN and CDR2 is FVKESK. The V gene lost 3 bases and the J gene lost 10 bases, with 9 bases spanning the gap. The CDR3 is 11 residues long. The CDR3 nucleotides are TGTGCCAGCAGCCATCAGACCCTCTACACCTTC. This codes for CASSHQTLYTF. Drawing the rest from reference TRBV14 and TRBJ1-2, the complete variable domain is EAGVTQFPSHSVIEKGQTVTLRCDPISGHDNLYWYRRVMGKEIKFLLHFVKESKQDESGMPNNRFLAERTGGTYSTLKVQPAELEDSGVYFCASSHQTLYTFGSGTRLTVV.

The chain joins TRBV9 to TRBJ2-7; D is possibly TRBD2 (7 bases). The CDR3 covers 16 residues. Germline CDR1 SGDLS, CDR2 YYNGEE. V dropped 0 bases and J dropped 0 bases, with 13 bases sitting between them. The CDR3 reads CASSVGGGSSSYEQYF. The CDR3 coding sequence is TGTGCCAGCAGCGTAGGGGGGGGCTCTAGCTCCTACGAGCAGTACTTC.

The V gene is TRBV7-3, the J gene TRBJ2-1, with D uncertain. This CDR3 has 14 amino acids. Looked up from germline, CDR1 is SGHTA and CDR2 is FQGTGA. Trimming removed 0 bases from V and 8 bases from J, with 11 bases in between. This chain's CDR3 is CASSLTVDDHEQFF. The CDR3 region has the DNA TGTGCCAGCAGCTTAACGGTGGACGACCATGAGCAGTTCTTC.

This clonotype was counted ten times or more. The V and J genes are TRBV2 and TRBJ2-7; no definite D call. CDR3 length: 12 amino acids. V was pared by 3 bases and J by 2 bases, with 5 bases between. Germline assignment: CDR1 SNHLY and CDR2 FYNNEI. In DNA form, the CDR3 reads TGTGCCAGCAGTGATGGCCCCTACGAGCAGTACTTC. It encodes CASSDGPYEQYF.